The sequence of this T cell receptor (beta chain) was determined in a study of a mutant IDH1 vaccine in newly diagnosed glioma. Study at large: Vaccines began 4-6 weeks after radiotherapy alone, or with temozolomide cycles.

Comment on this clone: What it binds is not known.

Data came from immunoSEQ multiplex PCR; TCRdb stores just in-frame clones and leaves some out. In the table there are 35,000 to 50,000 clones, about 92% of which are singletons. Germline V CDR1 and CDR2: MGHRA, YSYEKL. This CDR3 comprises 15 residues. V lost 6 bases and J lost 4, with 18 bases in between. Time point meaning: week 35, safety follow-up. Every single dose of the vaccine, 300 ug of mutant IDH1 20-mer peptide, came with topical imiquimod. The TCR was taken from a man over 45 with glioma. The chain combines TRBV4-1 with TRBJ1-2; a possible D gene is TRBD1 (5 bases). Sequences were derived from PBMCs, sampled from a glioma patient whose treatment included an IDH1 peptide vaccine. The DNA of the CDR3 is TGCGCCAGCAGTTCCGAGGCAGGGATGTCCTATGGCTACACCTTC. It encodes CASSSEAGMSYGYTF.